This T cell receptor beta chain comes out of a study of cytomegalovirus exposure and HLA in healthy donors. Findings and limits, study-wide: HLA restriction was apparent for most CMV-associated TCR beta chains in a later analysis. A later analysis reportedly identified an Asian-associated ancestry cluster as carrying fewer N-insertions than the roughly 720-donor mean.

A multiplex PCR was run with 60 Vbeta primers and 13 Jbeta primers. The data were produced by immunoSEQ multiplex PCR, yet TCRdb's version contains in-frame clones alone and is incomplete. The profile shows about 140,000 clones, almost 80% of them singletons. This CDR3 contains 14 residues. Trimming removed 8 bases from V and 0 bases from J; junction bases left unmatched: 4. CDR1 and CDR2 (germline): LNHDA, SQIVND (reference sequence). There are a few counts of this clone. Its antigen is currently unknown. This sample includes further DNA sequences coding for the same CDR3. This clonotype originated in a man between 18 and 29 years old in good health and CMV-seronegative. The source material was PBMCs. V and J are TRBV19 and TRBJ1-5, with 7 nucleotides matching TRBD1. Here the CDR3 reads CASGQAYSNQPQHF. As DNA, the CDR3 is TGTGCCAGTGGACAGGCCTATAGCAATCAGCCCCAGCATTTT. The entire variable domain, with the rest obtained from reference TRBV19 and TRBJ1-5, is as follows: DGGITQSPKYLFRKEGQNVTLSCEQNLNHDAMYWYRQDPGQGLRLIYYSQIVNDFQKGDIAEGYSVSREKKESFPLTVTSAQKNPTAFYLCASGQAYSNQPQHFGDGTRLSIL.